This T cell receptor (beta chain) originates from a study of OX40 agonist ivuxolimab in advanced cancers. Overall study context: Patients were dosed with the agonistic anti-OX40 (CD134) antibody ivuxolimab. Ivuxolimab, which patients received intravenously every 2 weeks, was dosed at 0.01 to 10 mg/kg.

About this clone itself: Antigen: not known.

Study-level results: The work left the antigen specificity of expanded peripheral T cells undetermined.

The CDR3 is 13 residues long. V lost 1 base and J 6 bases, leaving 8 bases between the germline ends. Germline V gene data show CDR1 as SNHLY and CDR2 as FYNNEI. The protocol was immunoSEQ multiplex PCR, while the TCRdb copy is restricted to in-frame clones and leaves out a portion. This sample has about 37,000 clones, with roughly 87% found just once. This specimen consisted of CD4+ or CD8+ T cells sorted from blood, obtained in a trial of the OX40 agonist ivuxolimab. V gene TRBV2 combines with J gene TRBJ2-3, with D possibly called TRBD1 or TRBD2 (5 bases each). This sequence originates from an adult with an advanced solid tumor such as melanoma, head and neck, liver or kidney cancer. The CDR3 DNA sequence: TGTGCCAGCAGTGAAGGTTGGGGGGATACGCAGTATTTT. This gives the protein CASSEGWGDTQYF.